Sequencing of this T cell receptor (beta chain) was carried out in a study of T-cell memory formation after mild COVID-19. Study-level background: Largely donor-specific sequence clusters came from a couple of donors.

Study conclusions and caveats: Later expanders leaned CD4+, whereas day 15 to 85 contracting clones were balanced CD4/CD8. Pre-infection memory already had some responding clones, implying cross-reactive memory joined.

TCRdb itself ran the 5' RACE reads through MiXCR, one entry per CDR3 protein. Counted here are 250,000 to 300,000 distinct CDR3 sequences, about a sixth occurring once; the ten biggest clones make up about 23%. V was pared by 6 bases and J by 8 bases, with 23 bases between. Germline CDR1 is MNHEY and CDR2 is SVGAGI. The CDR3 has 16 residues. This clonotype was counted between two and nine times. Its target is unknown. Sequencing was performed on PBMCs or a T cell subset sorted from them (not recorded which). J is TRBJ2-1 and V is TRBV6-5; D unresolved. This TCR derives from a man between 18 and 35 years old who had mild COVID-19 (a few samples of this study predate the infection). Cell type and time point are not known. The CDR3 is CASRSIRVGFVYEQFF. Written as DNA, the CDR3 is TGTGCCAGCAGGAGTATCCGGGTGGGTTTCGTATATGAGCAGTTCTTC.